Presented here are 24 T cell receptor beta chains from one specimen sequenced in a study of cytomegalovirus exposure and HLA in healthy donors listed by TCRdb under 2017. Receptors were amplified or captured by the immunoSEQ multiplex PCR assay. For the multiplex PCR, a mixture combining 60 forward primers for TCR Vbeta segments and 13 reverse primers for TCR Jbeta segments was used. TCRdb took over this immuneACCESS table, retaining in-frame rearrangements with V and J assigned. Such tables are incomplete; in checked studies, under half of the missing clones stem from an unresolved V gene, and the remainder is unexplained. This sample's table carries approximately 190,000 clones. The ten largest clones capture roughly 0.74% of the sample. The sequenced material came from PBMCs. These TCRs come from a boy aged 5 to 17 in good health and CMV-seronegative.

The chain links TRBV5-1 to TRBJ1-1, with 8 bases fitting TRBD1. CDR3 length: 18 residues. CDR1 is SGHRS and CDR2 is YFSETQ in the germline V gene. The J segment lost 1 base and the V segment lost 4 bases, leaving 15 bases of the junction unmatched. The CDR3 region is CASSHPIRPRGRNTEAFF. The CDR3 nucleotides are TGCGCCAGCAGCCATCCGATCCGTCCCAGGGGGCGGAACACTGAAGCTTTCTTT.

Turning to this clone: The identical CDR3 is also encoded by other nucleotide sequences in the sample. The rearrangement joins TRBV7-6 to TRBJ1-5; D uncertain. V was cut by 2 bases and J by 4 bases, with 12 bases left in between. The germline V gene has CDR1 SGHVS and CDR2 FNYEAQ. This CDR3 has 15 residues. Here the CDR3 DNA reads TGTGCCAGCAGCTTATGGAGGGCGGGGAATCAGCCCCAGCATTTT. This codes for CASSLWRAGNQPQHF.

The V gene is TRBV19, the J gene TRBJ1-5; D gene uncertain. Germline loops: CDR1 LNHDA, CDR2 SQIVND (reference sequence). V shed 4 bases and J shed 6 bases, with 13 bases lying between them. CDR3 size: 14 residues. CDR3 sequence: CASSTTVVGQPQHF. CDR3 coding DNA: TGTGCCAGTAGTACCACAGTGGTTGGTCAGCCCCAGCATTTT.

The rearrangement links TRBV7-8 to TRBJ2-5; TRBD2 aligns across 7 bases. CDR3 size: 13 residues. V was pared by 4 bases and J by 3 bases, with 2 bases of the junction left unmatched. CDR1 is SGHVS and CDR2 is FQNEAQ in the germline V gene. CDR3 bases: TGTGCCAGCAGCTGGACTAGGAAAGAGACCCAGTACTTC. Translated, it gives CASSWTRKETQYF. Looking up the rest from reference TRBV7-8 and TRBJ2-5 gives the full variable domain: GAGVSQSPRYKVAKRGQDVALRCDPISGHVSLFWYQQALGQGPEFLTYFQNEAQLDKSGLPSDRFFAERPEGSVSTLKIQRTQQEDSAVYLCASSWTRKETQYFGPGTRLLVL.

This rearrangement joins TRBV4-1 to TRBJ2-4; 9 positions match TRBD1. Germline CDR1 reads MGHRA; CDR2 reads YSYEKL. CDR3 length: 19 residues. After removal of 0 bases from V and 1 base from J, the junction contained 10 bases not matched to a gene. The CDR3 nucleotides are TGCGCCAGCAGCCAAGAGGGAGGTGGACAGGGGAAGGCCAAAAACATTCAGTACTTC. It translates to CASSQEGGGQGKAKNIQYF.

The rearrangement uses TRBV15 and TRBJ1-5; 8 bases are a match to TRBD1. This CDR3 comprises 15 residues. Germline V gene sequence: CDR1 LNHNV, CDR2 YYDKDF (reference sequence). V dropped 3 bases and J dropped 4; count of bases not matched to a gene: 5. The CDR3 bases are TGTGCCACCAGCAGCTTAGACAGGGGTAATCAGCCCCAGCATTTT. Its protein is CATSSLDRGNQPQHF.

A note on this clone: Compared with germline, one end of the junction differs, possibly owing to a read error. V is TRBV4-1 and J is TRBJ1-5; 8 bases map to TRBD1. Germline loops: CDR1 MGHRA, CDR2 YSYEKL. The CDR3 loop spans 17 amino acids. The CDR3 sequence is CAGSQGAARGRGQPQHF. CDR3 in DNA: TGCGCCGGCAGCCAAGGAGCGGCCAGGGGGCGGGGTCAGCCCCAGCATTTT.

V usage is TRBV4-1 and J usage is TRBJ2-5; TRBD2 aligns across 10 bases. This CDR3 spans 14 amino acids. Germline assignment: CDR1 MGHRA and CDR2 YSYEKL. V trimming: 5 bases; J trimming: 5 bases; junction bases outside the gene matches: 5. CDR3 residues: CASSFGTSDETQYF. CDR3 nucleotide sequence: TGCGCCAGCAGCTTCGGGACTAGCGACGAGACCCAGTACTTC.

The DNA of the CDR3 is TGTGCCAGCCGGCTGACTAGCGGCGGGGAGCTGTTTTTT. It yields the protein CASRLTSGGELFF. This chain connects TRBV7-3 to TRBJ2-2, with 9 bases matching TRBD2. CDR3 length equals 13 residues. The germline V gene encodes CDR1 SGHTA and CDR2 FQGTGA. V trimming: 8 bases; J trimming: 7 bases; junction bases outside the gene matches: 5.

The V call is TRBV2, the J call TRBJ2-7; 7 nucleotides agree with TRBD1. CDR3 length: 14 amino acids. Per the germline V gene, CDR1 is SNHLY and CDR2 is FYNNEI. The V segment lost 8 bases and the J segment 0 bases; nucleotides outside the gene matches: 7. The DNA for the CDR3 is TGTGCCAGCCAGGACCGGGACAGCTCCTACGAGCAGTACTTC. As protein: CASQDRDSSYEQYF.

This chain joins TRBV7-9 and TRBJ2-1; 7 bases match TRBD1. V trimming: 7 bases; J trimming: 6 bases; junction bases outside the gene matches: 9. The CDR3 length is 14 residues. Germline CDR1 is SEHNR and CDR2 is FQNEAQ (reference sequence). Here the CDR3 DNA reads TGTGCCAGCACCAGAGGGGACAGTTCCAATGAGCAGTTCTTC. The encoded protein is CASTRGDSSNEQFF. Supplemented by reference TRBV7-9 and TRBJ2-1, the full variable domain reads DTGVSQNPRHKITKRGQNVTFRCDPISEHNRLYWYRQTLGQGPEFLTYFQNEAQLEKSRLLSDRFSAERPKGSFSTLEIQRTEQGDSAMYLCASTRGDSSNEQFFGPGTRLTVL.

CDR3 residues: CASNQQGYSNQPQHF. The CDR3 DNA follows: TGTGCCAGCAATCAACAGGGGTATAGCAATCAGCCCCAGCATTTT. The rearrangement joins TRBV27 to TRBJ1-5, with 7 positions matching TRBD1. The J segment lost 0 bases and the V segment lost 7 bases, leaving 6 bases of the junction unmatched. The CDR3 covers 15 residues. Per the germline V gene, CDR1 is MNHEY and CDR2 is SMNVEV (reference sequence).

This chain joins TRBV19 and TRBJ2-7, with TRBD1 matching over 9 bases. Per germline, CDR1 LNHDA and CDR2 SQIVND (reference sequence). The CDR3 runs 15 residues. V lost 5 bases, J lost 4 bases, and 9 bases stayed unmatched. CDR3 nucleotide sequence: TGTGCCAGTAGTGCGGGACAGGGTAAGGGTTACGAGCAGTACTTC. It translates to CASSAGQGKGYEQYF.

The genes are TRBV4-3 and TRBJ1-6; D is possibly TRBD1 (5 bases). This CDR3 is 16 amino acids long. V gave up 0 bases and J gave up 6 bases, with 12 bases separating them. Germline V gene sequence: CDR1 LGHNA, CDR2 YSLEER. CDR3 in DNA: TGCGCCAGCAGCCAAGAAGCAGGGAACATTAATTCACCCCTCCACTTT. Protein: CASSQEAGNINSPLHF.

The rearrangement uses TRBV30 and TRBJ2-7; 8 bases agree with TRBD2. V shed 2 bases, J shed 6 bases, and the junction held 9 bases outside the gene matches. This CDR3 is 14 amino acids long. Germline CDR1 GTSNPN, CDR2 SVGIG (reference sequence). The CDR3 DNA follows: TGTGCCTGGAGTAAAGGACTAGCAACGGTCGAGCAGTACTTC. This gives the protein CAWSKGLATVEQYF.

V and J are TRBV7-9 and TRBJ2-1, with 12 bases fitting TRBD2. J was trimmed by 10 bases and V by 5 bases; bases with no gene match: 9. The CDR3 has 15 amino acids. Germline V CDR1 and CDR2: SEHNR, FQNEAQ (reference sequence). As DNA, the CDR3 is TGTGCCAGCAGCCTGTCTAGCGGGGGGGCAGGGGAGCAGTTCTTC. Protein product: CASSLSSGGAGEQFF.

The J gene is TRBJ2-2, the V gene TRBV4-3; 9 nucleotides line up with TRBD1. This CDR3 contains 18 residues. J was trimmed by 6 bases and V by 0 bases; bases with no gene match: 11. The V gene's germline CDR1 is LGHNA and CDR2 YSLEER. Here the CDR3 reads CASSQDPVRQGVSGELFF. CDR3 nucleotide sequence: TGCGCCAGCAGCCAAGATCCTGTGAGACAGGGGGTTTCCGGGGAGCTGTTTTTT.

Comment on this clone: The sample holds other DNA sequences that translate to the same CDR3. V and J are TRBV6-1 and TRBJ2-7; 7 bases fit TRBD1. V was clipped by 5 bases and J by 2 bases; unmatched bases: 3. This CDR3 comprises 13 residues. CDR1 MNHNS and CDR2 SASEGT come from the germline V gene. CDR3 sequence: CASSRTGAYEQYF. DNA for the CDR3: TGTGCCAGCAGTCGGACAGGCGCCTACGAGCAGTACTTC.

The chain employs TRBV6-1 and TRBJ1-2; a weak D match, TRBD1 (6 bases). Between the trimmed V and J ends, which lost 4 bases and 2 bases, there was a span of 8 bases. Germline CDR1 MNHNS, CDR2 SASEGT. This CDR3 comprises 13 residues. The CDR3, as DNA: TGTGCCAGCAGTGGGACAGACAACTATGGCTACACCTTC. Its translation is CASSGTDNYGYTF.

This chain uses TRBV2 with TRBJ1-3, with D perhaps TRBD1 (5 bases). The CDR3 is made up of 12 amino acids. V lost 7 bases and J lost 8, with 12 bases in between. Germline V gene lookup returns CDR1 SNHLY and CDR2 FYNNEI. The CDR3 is CASMSQGDTIYF. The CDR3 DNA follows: TGTGCCAGCATGAGCCAGGGTGACACCATATATTTT.

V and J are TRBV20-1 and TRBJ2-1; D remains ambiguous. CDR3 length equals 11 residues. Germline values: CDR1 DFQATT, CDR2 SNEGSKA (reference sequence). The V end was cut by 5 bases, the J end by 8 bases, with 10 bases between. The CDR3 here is CSALSVDEQFF. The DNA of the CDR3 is TGCAGTGCTCTCTCAGTCGATGAGCAGTTCTTC.

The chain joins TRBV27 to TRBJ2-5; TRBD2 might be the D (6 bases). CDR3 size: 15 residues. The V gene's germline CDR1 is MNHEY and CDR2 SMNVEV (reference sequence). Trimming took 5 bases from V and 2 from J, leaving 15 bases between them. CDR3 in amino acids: CASSLARTTQETQYF. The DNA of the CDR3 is TGTGCCAGCAGTCTAGCTAGGACTACGCAAGAGACCCAGTACTTC.

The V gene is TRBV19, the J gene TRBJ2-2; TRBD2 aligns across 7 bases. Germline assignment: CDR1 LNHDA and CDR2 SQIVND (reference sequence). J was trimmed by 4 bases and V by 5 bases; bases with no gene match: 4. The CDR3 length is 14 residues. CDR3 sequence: CASSGAGVTGELFF. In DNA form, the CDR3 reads TGTGCCAGTAGTGGGGCGGGGGTCACCGGGGAGCTGTTTTTT.

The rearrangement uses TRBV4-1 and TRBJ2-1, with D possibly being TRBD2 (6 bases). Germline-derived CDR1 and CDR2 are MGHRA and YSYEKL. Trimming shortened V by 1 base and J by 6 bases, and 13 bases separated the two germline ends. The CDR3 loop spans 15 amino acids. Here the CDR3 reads CASSQALAGSNEQFF. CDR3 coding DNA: TGCGCCAGCAGCCAAGCCCTGGCGGGGAGCAATGAGCAGTTCTTC.